These 4 T cell receptor beta chains originate from one sample sequenced in a study of blood T cell repertoires in COVID-19. Assay used: immunoSEQ multiplex PCR; TCRdb lists only in-frame clones, some missing. The data contain 50,000 to 65,000 clones, approximately 80% of them singletons. Sequencing input: peripheral blood. The receptors derive from a man between 65 and 85 years old with acute or convalescent COVID-19.

The chain couples TRBV5-1 to TRBJ1-2; D not certain. V was trimmed by 0 bases and J by 5 bases, leaving 8 bases between them. The CDR3 spans 13 residues. CDR1 and CDR2 from the germline V gene are SGHRS and YFSETQ. The CDR3 nucleotides are TGCGCCAGCAGCTTGGGGAGTGGGTATGGCTACACCTTC. It yields the protein CASSLGSGYGYTF.

The chain recombines TRBV6-5 with TRBJ1-6; the D is unclear. Germline CDR1 and CDR2: MNHEY and SVGAGI. This CDR3 spans 12 amino acids. V was pared by 5 bases and J by 8 bases, with 7 bases between. In DNA form, the CDR3 reads TGTGCCAGCAGTACGGGTGATTCACCCCTCCACTTT. Translating it yields CASSTGDSPLHF.

The J gene is TRBJ2-4, the V gene TRBV13; 7 positions agree with TRBD1. The ends lost 5 bases at V and 1 base at J; junction bases unmatched: 8. CDR1 is PRHDT and CDR2 is FYEKMQ in the germline V gene (reference sequence). The CDR3 sequence is 16 residues long. CDR3 bases: TGTGCCAGCAGCCTACAGGGGAAGTGGGCCAAAAACATTCAGTACTTC. Encoded protein: CASSLQGKWAKNIQYF.

This chain links TRBV10-2 with TRBJ1-5; possible D gene TRBD1, 6 bases. The germline V gene has CDR1 WSHSY and CDR2 SAAADI. The V end was cut by 6 bases, the J end by 3 bases, with 12 bases between. This CDR3 region has 14 residues. CDR3 DNA: TGCGCCAGCAGCGACAGGTACTACAATCAGCCCCAGCATTTT. It is translated as CASSDRYYNQPQHF.